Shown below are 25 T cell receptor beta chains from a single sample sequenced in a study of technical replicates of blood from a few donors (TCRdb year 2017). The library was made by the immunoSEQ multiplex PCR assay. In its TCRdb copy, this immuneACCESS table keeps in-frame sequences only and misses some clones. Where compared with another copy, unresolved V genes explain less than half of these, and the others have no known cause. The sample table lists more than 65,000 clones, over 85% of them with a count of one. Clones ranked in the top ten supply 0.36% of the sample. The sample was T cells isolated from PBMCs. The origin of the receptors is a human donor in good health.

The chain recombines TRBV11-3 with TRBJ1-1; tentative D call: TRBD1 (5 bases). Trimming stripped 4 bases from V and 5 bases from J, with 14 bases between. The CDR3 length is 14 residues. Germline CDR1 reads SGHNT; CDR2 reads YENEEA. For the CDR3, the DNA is TGTGCCAGCAGCTCCAGGGTACGGGGGACTGAAGCTTTCTTT. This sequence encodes CASSSRVRGTEAFF.

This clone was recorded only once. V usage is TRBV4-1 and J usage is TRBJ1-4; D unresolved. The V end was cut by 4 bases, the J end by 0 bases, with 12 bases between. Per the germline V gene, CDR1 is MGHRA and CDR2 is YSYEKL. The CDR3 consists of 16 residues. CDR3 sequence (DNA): TGCGCCAGCAGCCTCCTAGGACTTGCAACTAATGAAAAACTGTTTTTT. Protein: CASSLLGLATNEKLFF.

In DNA, the CDR3 is TGTGCCAGCAGGGGACGGACAGGACAAGAGACCCAGTACTTC. This encodes CASRGRTGQETQYF. V and J are TRBV2 and TRBJ2-5; 7 bases are shared with TRBD1. The CDR3 runs to 14 residues. Germline V gene lookup returns CDR1 SNHLY and CDR2 FYNNEI. V lost 6 bases and J lost 2; bases outside the gene matches: 6.

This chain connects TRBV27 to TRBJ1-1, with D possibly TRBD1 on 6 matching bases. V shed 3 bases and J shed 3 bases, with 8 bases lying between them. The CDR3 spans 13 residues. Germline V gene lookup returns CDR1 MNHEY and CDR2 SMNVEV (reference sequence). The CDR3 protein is CASSFTGYTEAFF. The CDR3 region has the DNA TGTGCCAGCAGTTTTACAGGGTACACTGAAGCTTTCTTT.

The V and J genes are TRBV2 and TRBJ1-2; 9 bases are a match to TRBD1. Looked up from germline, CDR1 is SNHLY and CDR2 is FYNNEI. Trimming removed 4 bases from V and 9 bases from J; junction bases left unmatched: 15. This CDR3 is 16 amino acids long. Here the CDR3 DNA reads TGTGCCAGCAGTGTTTTCGGGACAGGGAGGCAACCTAGCTACACCTTC. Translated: CASSVFGTGRQPSYTF.

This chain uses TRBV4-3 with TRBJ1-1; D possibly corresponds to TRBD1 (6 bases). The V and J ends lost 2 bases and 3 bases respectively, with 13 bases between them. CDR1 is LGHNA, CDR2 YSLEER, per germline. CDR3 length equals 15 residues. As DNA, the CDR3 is TGCGCCAGCAGCCAATTTTACAGGGCAGACACTGAAGCTTTCTTT. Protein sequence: CASSQFYRADTEAFF.

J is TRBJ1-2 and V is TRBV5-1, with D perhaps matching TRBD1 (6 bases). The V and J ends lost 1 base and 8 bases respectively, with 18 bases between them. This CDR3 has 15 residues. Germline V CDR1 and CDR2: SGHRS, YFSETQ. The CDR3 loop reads CASSLTGPGEKGYTF. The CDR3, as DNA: TGCGCCAGCAGCTTGACAGGGCCAGGGGAGAAGGGCTACACCTTC.

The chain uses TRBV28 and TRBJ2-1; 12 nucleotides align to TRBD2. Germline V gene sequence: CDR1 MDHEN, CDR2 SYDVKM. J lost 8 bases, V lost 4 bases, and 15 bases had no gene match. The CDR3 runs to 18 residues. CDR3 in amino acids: CASSSMTSGSRSFDEQFF. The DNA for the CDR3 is TGTGCCAGCAGTTCAATGACTAGCGGGAGTAGGTCTTTCGATGAGCAGTTCTTC.

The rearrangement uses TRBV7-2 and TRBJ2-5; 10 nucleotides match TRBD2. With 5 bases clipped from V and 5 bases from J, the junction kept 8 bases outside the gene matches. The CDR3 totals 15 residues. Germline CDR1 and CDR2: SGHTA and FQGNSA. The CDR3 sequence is CASSRLAGAWETQYF. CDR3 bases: TGTGCCAGCAGCCGCCTAGCGGGAGCTTGGGAGACCCAGTACTTC.

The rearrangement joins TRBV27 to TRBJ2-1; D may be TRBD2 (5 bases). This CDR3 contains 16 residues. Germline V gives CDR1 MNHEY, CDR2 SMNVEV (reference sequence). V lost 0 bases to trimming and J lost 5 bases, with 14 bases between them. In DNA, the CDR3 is TGTGCCAGCAGTTTATCCTCGGGAAATTTCGACAATGAGCAGTTCTTC. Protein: CASSLSSGNFDNEQFF.

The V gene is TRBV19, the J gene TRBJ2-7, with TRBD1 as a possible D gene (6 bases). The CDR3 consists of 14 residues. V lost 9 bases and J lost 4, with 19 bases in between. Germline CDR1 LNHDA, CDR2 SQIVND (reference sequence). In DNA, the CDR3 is TGTGCCAGCCGCCCCCAACAGGGCCAATACGAGCAGTACTTC. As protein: CASRPQQGQYEQYF.

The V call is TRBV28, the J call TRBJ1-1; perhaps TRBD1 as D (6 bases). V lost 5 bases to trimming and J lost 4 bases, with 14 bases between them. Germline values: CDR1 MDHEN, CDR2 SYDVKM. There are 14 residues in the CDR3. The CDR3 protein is CASSGAGEGTEAFF. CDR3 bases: TGTGCCAGCAGTGGGGCAGGGGAGGGCACTGAAGCTTTCTTT.

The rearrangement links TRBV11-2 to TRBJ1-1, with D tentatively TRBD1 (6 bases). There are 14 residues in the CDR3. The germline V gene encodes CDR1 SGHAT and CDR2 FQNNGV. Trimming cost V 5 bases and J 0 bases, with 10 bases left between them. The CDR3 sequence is CASSLTGMNTEAFF. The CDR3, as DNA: TGTGCCAGCAGCCTGACAGGCATGAACACTGAAGCTTTCTTT.

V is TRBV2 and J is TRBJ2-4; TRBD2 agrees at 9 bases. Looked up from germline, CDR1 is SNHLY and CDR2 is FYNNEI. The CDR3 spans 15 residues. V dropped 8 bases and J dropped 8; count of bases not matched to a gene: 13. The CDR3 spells CASPAGGSTVDIQYF. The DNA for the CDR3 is TGTGCCAGCCCGGCGGGGGGGAGTACAGTAGACATTCAGTACTTC.

The CDR3 loop reads CASSFSKGTEAFF. The CDR3 nucleotides are TGTGCCAGCAGTTTTAGTAAGGGGACTGAAGCTTTCTTT. The genes are TRBV27 and TRBJ1-1; a possible D gene is TRBD1 (5 bases). This CDR3 comprises 13 residues. Deletions cut 3 bases from V and 5 bases from J, with 10 bases between. Per germline, CDR1 MNHEY and CDR2 SMNVEV (reference sequence).

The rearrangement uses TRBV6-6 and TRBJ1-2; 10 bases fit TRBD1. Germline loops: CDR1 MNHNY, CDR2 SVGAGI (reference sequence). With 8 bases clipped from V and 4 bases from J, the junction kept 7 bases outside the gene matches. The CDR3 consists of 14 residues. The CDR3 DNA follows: TGTGCCAGCGAACCGGGACAGGGGACCTATGGCTACACCTTC. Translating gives CASEPGQGTYGYTF.

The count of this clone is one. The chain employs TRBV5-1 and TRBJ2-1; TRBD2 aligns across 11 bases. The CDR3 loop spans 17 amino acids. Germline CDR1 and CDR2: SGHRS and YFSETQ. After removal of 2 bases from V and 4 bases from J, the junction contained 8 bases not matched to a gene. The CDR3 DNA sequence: TGCGCCAGCAGCTTAAGAACCGGGACTAGCGGATACAATGAGCAGTTCTTC. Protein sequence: CASSLRTGTSGYNEQFF.

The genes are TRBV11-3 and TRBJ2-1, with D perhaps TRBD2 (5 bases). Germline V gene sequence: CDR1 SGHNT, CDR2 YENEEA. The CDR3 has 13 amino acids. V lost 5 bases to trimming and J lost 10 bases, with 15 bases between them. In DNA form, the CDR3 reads TGTGCCAGCAGCCCCAGACTATCCTTCGAGCAGTTCTTC. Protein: CASSPRLSFEQFF.

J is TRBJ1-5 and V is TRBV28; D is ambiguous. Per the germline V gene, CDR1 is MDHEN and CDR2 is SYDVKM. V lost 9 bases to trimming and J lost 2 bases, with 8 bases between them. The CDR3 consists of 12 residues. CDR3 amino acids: CASGGRNQPQHF. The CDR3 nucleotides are TGTGCCAGTGGAGGGCGCAATCAGCCCCAGCATTTT.

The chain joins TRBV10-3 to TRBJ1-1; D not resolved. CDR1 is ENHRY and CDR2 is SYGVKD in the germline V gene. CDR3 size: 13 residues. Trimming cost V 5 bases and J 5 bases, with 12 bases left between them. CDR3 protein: CAISQITDTEAFF. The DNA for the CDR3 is TGTGCCATCAGTCAGATAACAGATACTGAAGCTTTCTTT.

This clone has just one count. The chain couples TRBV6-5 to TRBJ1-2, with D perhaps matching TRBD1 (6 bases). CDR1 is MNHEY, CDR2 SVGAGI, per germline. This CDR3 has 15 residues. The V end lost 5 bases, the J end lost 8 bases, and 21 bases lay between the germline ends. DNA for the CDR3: TGTGCCAGCAGTGGGGACACGAGATCATTTTGGGGCTACACCTTC. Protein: CASSGDTRSFWGYTF.

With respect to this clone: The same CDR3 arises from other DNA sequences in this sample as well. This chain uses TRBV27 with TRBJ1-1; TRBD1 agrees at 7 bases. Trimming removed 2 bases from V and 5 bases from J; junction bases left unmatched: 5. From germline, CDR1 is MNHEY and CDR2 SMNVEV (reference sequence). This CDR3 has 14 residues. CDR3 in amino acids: CASSLRQGGTEAFF. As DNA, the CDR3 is TGTGCCAGCAGTTTAAGGCAGGGGGGAACTGAAGCTTTCTTT.

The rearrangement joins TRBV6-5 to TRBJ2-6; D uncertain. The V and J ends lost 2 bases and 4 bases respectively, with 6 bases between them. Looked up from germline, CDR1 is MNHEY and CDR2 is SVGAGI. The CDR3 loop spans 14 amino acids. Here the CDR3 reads CASSYHSGANVLTF. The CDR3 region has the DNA TGTGCCAGCAGTTACCACAGCGGGGCCAACGTCCTGACTTTC.

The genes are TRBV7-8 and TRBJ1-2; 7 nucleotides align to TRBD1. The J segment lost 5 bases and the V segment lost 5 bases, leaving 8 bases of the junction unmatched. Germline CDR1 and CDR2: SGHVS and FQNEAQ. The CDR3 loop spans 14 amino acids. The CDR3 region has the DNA TGTGCCAGCAGCCCGAACAGGGGCGGGTATGGCTACACCTTC. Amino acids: CASSPNRGGYGYTF.

CDR3: CAWSVLSSNPNTEAFF. CDR3 coding DNA: TGTGCCTGGAGTGTACTAAGCTCAAACCCGAACACTGAAGCTTTCTTT. The J gene is TRBJ1-1, the V gene TRBV30, with no clear D. The CDR3 covers 16 residues. Between the trimmed V and J ends, which lost 0 bases and 1 base, there was a span of 15 bases. Germline V gives CDR1 GTSNPN, CDR2 SVGIG (reference sequence). Using reference TRBV30 and TRBJ1-1 for the parts outside the CDR3, the full variable domain is SQTIHQWPATLVQPVGSPLSLECTVEGTSNPNLYWYRQAAGRGLQLLFYSVGIGQISSEVPQNLSASRPQDRQFILSSKKLLLSDSGFYLCAWSVLSSNPNTEAFFGQGTRLTVV.